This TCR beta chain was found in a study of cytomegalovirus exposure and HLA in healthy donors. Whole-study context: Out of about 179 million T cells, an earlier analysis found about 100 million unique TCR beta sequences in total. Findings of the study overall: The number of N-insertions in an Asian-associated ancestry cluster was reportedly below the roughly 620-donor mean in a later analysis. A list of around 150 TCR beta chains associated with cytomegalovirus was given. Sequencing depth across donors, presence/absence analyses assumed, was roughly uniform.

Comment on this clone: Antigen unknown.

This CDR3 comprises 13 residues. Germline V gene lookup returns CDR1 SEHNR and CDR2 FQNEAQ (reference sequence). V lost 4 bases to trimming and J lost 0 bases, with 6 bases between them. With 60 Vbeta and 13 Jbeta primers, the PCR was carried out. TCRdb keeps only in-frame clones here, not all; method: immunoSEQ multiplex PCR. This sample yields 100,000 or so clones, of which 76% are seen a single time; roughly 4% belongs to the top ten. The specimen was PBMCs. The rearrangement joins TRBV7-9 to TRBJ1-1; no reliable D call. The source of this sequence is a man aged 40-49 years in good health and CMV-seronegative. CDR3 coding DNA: TGTGCCAGCAGCTCCACAGTGAACACTGAAGCTTTCTTT. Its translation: CASSSTVNTEAFF.